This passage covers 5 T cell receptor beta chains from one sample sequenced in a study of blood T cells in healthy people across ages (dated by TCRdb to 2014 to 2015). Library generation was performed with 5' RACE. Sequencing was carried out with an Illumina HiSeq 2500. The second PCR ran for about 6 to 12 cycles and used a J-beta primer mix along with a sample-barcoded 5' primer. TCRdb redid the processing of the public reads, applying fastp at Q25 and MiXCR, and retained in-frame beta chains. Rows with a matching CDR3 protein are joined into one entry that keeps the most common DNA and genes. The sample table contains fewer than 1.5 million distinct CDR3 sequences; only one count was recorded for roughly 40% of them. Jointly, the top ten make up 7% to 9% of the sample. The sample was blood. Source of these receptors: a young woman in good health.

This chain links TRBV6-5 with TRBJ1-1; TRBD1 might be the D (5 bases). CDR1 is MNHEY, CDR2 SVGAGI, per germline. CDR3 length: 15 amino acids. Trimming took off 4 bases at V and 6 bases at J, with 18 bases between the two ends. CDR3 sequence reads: CASSSADTPGPEAFF. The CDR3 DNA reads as TGTGCCAGCAGTTCCGCGGACACTCCGGGCCCTGAAGCTTTCTTT.

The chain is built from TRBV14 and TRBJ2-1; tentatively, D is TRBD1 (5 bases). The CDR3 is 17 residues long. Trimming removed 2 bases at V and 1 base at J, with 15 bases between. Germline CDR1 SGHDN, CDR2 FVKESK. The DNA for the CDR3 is TGTGCCAGCAGCCAAAGGACCAGGGCTAGTTCCTACAATGAGCAGTTCTTC. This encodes CASSQRTRASSYNEQFF.

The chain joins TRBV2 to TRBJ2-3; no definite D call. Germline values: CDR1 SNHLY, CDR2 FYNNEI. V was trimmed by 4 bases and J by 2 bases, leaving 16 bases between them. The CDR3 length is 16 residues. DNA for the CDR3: TGTGCCAGCAGTGGCAACGGGCCTAGGTACACAGATACGCAGTATTTT. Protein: CASSGNGPRYTDTQYF.

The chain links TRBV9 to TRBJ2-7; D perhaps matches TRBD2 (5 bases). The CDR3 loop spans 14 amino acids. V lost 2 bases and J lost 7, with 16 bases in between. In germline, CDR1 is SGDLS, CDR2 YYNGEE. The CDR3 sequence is CASSVDWAEEEQYF. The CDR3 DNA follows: TGTGCCAGCAGCGTGGACTGGGCCGAGGAGGAGCAGTACTTC.

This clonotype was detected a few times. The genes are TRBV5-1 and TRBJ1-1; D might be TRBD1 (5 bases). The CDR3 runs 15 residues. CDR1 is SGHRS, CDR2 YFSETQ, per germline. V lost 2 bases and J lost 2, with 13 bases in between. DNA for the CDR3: TGCGCCAGCAGCTTCCTTGGGGACCAAAACACTGAAGCTTTCTTT. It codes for CASSFLGDQNTEAFF.